Given below is one T cell receptor beta chain in context. Other DNA sequences in this specimen translate into the identical CDR3. The record originates from a study of control samples from healthy donors and cancer patients. Sequencing used immunoSEQ multiplex PCR; TCRdb keeps in-frame clones, though not all of them. The profile shows fewer than 85,000 clones, about nine tenths of them singletons. The CDR3 covers 14 residues. Trimming at V came to 7 bases and at J to 0 bases, leaving 7 bases not matched to a gene. CDR1 is SGHRS and CDR2 is YFSETQ in the germline V gene. Source material: blood. The receptor was derived from a man aged 25-40 years in good health. The rearrangement links TRBV5-1 to TRBJ2-7; 7 bases match TRBD2. Written as DNA, the CDR3 is TGCGCCAGCTCCGGGGGGAGAAGCTCCTACGAGCAGTACTTC. This gives the protein CASSGGRSSYEQYF. Using reference TRBV5-1 and TRBJ2-7 for the parts outside the CDR3, the full variable domain is KAGVTQTPRYLIKTRGQQVTLSCSPISGHRSVSWYQQTPGQGLQFLFEYFSETQRNKGNFPGRFSGRQFSNSRSEMNVSTLELGDSALYLCASSGGRSSYEQYFGPGTRLTVT.